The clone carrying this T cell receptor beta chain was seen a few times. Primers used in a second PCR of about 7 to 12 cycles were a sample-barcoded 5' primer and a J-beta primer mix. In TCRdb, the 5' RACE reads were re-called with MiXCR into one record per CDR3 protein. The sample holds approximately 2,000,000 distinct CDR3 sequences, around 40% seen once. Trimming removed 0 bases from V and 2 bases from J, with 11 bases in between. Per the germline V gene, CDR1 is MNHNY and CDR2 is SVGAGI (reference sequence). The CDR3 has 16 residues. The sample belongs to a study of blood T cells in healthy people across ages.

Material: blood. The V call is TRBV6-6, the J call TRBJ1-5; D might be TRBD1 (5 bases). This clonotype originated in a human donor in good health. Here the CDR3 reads CASSYSGRVGNQPQHF. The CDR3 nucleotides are TGTGCCAGCAGTTACTCAGGCAGGGTTGGCAATCAGCCCCAGCATTTT.